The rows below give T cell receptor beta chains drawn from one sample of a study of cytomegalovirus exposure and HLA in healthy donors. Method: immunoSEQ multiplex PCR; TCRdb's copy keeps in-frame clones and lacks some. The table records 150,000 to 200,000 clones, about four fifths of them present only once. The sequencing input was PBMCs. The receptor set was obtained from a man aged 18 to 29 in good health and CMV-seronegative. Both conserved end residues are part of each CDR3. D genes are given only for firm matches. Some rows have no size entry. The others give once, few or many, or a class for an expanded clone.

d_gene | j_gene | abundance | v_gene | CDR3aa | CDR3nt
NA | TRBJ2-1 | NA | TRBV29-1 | CSVERGARYSHEQFF | TGCAGCGTTGAACGGGGGGCACGCTATTCCCATGAGCAGTTCTTC
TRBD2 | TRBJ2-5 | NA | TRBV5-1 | CTSNFGGGQETQYF | TGCACCAGCAATTTTGGCGGGGGGCAAGAGACCCAGTACTTC
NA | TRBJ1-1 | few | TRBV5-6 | CASSLGSGGTEAFF | TGTGCCAGCAGCTTGGGGTCGGGAGGCACTGAAGCTTTCTTT
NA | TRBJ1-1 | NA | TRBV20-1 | CRGGEDTEAFF | TGCAGGGGCGGGGAAGACACTGAAGCTTTCTTT
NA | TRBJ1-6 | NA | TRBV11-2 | CASSLARDNVFSPLHF | TGTGCCAGCAGCTTGGCCCGGGACAATGTTTTTTCACCCCTCCACTTT
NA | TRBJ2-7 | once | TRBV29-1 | CSVEDRYEQYF | TGCAGCGTTGAAGATCGCTACGAGCAGTACTTC
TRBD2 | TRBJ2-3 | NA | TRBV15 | CATSSGGNTDTQYF | TGTGCCACCAGCAGCGGGGGGAACACAGATACGCAGTATTTT
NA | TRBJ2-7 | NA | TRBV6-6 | CASSYPLEQYF | TGTGCCAGCAGTTACCCCCTCGAGCAGTACTTC
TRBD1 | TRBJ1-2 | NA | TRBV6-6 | CASSPRDREYPYGYTF | TGTGCCAGCAGCCCCCGGGACAGGGAATACCCCTATGGCTACACCTTC
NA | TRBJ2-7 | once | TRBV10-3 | CAISVRGYEQYF | TGTGCCATCAGTGTTCGGGGATACGAGCAGTACTTC
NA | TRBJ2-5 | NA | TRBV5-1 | CASSLNYETQYF | TGCGCCAGCAGCCTCAACTATGAGACCCAGTACTTC
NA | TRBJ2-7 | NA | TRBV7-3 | CASSLTGGASYEQYF | TGTGCCAGCAGCTTAACTGGGGGGGCGAGCTACGAGCAGTACTTC
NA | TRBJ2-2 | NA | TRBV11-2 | CASSFIPTGELFF | TGTGCCAGCAGCTTTATCCCCACCGGGGAGCTGTTTTTT
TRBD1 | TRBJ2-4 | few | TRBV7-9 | CASSSGQAPARNIQYF | TGTGCCAGCAGCTCCGGACAGGCGCCCGCTCGGAACATTCAGTACTTC
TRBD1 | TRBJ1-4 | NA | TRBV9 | CASSQGALGEKLFF | TGTGCCAGCAGCCAGGGGGCGCTGGGTGAAAAACTGTTTTTT
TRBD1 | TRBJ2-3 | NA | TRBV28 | CASSLVDRAGDTQYF | TGTGCCAGCAGTTTGGTGGACAGGGCGGGGGATACGCAGTATTTT
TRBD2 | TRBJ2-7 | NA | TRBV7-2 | CASSLVALSGSSVHEQYF | TGTGCCAGCAGCTTAGTAGCCCTTAGCGGGAGCAGCGTCCACGAGCAGTACTTC
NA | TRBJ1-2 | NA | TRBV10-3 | CAIKPPRDTSNPNYGYTF | TGTGCCATCAAGCCCCCTAGGGACACTTCCAACCCGAACTATGGCTACACCTTC
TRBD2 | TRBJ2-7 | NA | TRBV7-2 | CASSLVSLAGAPSSYEQYF | TGTGCCAGCAGCTTAGTGTCACTAGCGGGGGCCCCGAGCTCCTACGAGCAGTACTTC
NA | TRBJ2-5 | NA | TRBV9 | CASSPLGQETQYF | TGTGCCAGCAGCCCTCTCGGCCAAGAGACCCAGTACTTC
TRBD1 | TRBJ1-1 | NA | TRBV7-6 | CASSLGTGTEAFF | TGTGCCAGCAGCCTTGGGACAGGGACTGAAGCTTTCTTT
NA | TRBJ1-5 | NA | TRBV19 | CASSPGTRDIKPQHF | TGTGCCAGTAGTCCCGGGACGAGGGACATCAAGCCCCAGCATTTT
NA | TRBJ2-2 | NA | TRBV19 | CASATTGTTNTGELFF | TGTGCCAGTGCGACTACCGGGACAACGAACACCGGGGAGCTGTTTTTT
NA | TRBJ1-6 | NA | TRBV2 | CASSPSHSSSSPLHF | TGTGCCAGCAGCCCCTCGCACTCGAGTAGTTCACCCCTCCACTTC
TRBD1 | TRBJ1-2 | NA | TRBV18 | CASSQGQNYGYTF | TGTGCCAGCTCACAGGGACAGAACTATGGCTACACCTTC
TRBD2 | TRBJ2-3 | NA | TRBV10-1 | CASSESGLADTQYF | TGCGCCAGCAGTGAGTCGGGACTAGCAGATACGCAGTATTTT
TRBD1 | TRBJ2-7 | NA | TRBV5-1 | CASSGTGYEQYF | TGCGCCAGCAGCGGGACAGGTTACGAGCAGTACTTC
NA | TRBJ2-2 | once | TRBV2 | CASSEVQGGELFF | TGTGCCAGCAGTGAGGTACAGGGCGGGGAGCTGTTTTTT
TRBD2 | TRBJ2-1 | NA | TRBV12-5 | CASGTLAAPYNEQFF | TGTGCTAGTGGCACTCTAGCGGCACCTTACAATGAGCAGTTCTTC
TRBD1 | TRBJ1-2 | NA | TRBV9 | CASSVGGTGYGYTF | TGTGCCAGCAGCGTAGGAGGGACAGGATATGGCTACACCTTC
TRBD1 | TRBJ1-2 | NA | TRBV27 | CASSIRQGGNYGYTF | TGTGCCAGCAGTATCCGACAGGGGGGCAACTATGGCTACACCTTC
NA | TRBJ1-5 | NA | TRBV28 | CASSFYREGVQPQHF | TGTGCCAGCAGTTTTTACAGGGAGGGCGTACAGCCCCAGCATTTT
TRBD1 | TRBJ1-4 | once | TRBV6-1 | CASREGAGGGEKLFF | TGTGCCAGCAGGGAAGGGGCAGGGGGCGGTGAAAAACTGTTTTTT
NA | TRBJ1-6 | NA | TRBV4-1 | CASSQAVRGSPLHF | TGCGCCAGCAGCCAAGCGGTCCGGGGATCACCCCTCCACTTT
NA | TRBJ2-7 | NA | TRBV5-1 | CASIPEGSYEQYF | TGCGCCAGCATCCCGGAGGGGTCCTACGAGCAGTACTTC
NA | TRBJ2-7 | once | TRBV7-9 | CASSFGEATYEQYF | TGTGCCAGCAGCTTCGGGGAAGCTACCTACGAGCAGTACTTC
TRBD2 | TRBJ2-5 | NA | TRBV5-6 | CASSLFGTSGGTQETQYF | TGTGCCAGCAGCTTATTCGGGACTAGCGGGGGGACACAAGAGACCCAGTACTTC
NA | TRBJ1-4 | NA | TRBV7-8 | CASSLLRTTNEKLFF | TGTGCCAGCAGCTTATTGAGGACAACTAATGAAAAACTGTTTTTT
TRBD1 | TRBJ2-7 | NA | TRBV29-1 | CSVFTSPRGQGPIGMAYEQYF | TGCAGCGTTTTTACTTCGCCCCGGGGACAGGGACCCATTGGGATGGCATACGAGCAGTACTTC
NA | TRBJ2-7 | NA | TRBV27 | CASSLYGVGHYEQYF | TGTGCCAGCAGTTTATATGGGGTCGGACACTACGAGCAGTACTTC